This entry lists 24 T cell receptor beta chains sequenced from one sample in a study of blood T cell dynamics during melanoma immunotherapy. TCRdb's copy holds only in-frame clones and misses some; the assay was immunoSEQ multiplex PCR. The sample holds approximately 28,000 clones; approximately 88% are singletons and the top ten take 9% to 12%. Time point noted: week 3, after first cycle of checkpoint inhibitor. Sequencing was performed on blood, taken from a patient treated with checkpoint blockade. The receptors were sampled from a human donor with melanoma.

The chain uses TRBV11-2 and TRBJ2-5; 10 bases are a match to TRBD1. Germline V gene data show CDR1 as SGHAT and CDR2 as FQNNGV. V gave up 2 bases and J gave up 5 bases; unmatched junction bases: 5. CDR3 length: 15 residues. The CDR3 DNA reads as TGTGCCAGCAGCTTATGGGGACAGGGGAATGAGACCCAGTACTTC. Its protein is CASSLWGQGNETQYF.

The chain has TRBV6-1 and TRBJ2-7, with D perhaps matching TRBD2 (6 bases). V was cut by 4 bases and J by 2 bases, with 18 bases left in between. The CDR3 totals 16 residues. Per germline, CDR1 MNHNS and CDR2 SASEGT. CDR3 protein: CASSVAGPALTYEQYF. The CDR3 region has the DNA TGTGCCAGCAGTGTGGCGGGGCCAGCATTAACCTACGAGCAGTACTTC.

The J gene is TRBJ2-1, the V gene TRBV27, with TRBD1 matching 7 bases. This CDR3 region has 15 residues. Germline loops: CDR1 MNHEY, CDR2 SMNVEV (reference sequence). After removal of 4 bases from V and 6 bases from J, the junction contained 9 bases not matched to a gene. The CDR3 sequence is CASSSNRGRGNEQFF. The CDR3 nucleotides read TGTGCCAGCAGTTCCAACAGGGGCAGGGGCAATGAGCAGTTCTTC.

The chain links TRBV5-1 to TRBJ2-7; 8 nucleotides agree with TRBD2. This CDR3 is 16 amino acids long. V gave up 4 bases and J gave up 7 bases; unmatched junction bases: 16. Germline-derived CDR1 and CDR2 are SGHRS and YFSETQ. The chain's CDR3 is CASSTLLGGAGGEQYF. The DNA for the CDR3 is TGCGCCAGCAGCACCCTGCTCGGGGGCGCGGGGGGAGAGCAGTACTTC.

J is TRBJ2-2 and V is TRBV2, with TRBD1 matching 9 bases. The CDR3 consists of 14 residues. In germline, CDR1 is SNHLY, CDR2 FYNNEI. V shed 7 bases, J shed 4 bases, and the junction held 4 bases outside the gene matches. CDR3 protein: CASTGTGSTGELFF. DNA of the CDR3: TGTGCCAGCACCGGGACAGGGAGCACCGGGGAGCTGTTTTTT.

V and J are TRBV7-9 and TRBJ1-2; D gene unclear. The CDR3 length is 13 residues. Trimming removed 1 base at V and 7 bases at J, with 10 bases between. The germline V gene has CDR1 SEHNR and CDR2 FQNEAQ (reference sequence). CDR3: CASSLEGSAGYTF. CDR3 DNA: TGTGCCAGCAGCTTAGAAGGATCGGCTGGCTACACCTTC.

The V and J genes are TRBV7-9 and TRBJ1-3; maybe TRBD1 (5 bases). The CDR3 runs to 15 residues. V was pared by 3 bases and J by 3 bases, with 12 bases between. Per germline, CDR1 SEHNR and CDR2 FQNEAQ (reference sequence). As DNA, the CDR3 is TGTGCCAGCAGCTTGGGGACGTGGTTTGGAAACACCATATATTTT. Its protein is CASSLGTWFGNTIYF.

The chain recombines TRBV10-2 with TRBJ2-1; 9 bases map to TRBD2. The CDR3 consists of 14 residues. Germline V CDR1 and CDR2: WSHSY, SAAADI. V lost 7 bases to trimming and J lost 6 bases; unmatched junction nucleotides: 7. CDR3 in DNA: TGCGCCAGCATCCGCCTAGCGGGAAGCAATGAGCAGTTCTTC. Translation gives CASIRLAGSNEQFF.

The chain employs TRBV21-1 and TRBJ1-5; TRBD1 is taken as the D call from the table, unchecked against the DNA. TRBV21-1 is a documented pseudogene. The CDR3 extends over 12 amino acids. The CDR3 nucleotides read TGTGCCAGGGGGACAGGGGATCAGCCCCAGCATTTT. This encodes CARGTGDQPQHF.

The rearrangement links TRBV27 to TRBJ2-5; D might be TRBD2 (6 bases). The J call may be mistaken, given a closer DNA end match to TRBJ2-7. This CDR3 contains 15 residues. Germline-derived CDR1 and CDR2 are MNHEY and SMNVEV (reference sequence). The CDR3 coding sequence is TGTGCCAGCAGTGCTGGGACTCCGACTACCTACGAGCAGTACTTC. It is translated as CASSAGTPTTYEQYF.

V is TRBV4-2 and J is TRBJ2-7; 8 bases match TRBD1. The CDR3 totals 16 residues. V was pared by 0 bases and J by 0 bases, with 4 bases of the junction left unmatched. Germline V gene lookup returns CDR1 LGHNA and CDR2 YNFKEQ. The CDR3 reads CASSQDTGGSSYEQYF. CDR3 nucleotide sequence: TGTGCCAGCAGCCAAGATACAGGGGGTAGCTCCTACGAGCAGTACTTC.

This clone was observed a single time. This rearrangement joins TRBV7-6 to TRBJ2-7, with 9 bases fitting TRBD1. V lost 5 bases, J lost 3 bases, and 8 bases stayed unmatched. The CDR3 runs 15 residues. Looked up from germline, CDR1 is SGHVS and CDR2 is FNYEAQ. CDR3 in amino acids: CASSPGGTGIYEQYF. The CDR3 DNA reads TGTGCCAGCAGCCCCGGCGGGACAGGGATCTACGAGCAGTACTTC.

CDR3 DNA: TGTGCCAGCTCAGGGAGGAGGGGGGCGTTCACAGATACGCAGTATTTT. Its protein is CASSGRRGAFTDTQYF. The chain has TRBV2 and TRBJ2-3, with D possibly being TRBD1 or TRBD2 (6 bases each). This CDR3 has 16 residues. The V end lost 8 bases, the J end lost 2 bases, and 20 bases lay between the germline ends. Germline CDR1 is SNHLY and CDR2 is FYNNEI.

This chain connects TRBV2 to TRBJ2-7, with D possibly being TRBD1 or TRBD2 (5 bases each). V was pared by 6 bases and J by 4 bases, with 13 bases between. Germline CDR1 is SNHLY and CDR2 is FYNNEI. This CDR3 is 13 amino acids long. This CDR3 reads CASRSGAYYEQYF. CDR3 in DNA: TGTGCCAGCAGATCCGGGGCCTATTACGAGCAGTACTTC.

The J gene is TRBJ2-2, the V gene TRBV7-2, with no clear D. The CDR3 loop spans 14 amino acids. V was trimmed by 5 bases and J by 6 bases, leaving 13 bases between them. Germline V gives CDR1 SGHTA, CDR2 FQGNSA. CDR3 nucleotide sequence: TGTGCCAGCAGCCCACAAAGGGCTCCCGGGGAGCTGTTTTTT. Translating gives CASSPQRAPGELFF.

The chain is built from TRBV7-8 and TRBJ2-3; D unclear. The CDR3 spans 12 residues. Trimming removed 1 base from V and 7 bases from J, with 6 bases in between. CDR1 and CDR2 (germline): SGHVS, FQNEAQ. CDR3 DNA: TGTGCCAGCAGCTTAGAGGGCAATACGCAGTATTTT. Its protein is CASSLEGNTQYF.

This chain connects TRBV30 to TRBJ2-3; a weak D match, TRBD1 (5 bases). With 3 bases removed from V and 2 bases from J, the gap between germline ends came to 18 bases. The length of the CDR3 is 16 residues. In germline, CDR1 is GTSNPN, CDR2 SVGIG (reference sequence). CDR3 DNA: TGTGCCTGGAGCGATTCTAGGGGAACCTTCACAGATACGCAGTATTTT. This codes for CAWSDSRGTFTDTQYF.

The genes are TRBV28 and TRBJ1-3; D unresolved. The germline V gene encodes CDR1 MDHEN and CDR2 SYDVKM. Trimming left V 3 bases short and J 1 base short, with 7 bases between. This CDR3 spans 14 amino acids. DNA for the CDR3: TGTGCCAGCAGTTTTCCGGGGTCTGGAAACACCATATATTTT. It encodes CASSFPGSGNTIYF.

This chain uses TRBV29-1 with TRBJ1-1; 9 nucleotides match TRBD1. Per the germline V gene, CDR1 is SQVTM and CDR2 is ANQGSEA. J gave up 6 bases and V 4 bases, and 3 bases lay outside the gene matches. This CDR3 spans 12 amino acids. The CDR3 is CSVGTGVPEAFF. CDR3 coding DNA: TGCAGCGTTGGGACAGGGGTGCCTGAAGCTTTCTTT.

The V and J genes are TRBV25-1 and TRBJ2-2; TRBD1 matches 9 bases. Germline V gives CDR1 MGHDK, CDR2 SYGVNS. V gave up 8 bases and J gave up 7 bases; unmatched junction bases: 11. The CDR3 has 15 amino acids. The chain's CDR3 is CASGEQGARVGELFF. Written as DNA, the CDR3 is TGTGCCAGCGGGGAACAGGGGGCGCGTGTCGGGGAGCTGTTTTTT. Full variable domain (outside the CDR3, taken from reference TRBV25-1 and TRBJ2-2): EADIYQTPRYLVIGTGKKITLECSQTMGHDKMYWYQQDPGMELHLIHYSYGVNSTEKGDLSSESTVSRIRTEHFPLTLESARPSHTSQYLCASGEQGARVGELFFGEGSRLTVL.

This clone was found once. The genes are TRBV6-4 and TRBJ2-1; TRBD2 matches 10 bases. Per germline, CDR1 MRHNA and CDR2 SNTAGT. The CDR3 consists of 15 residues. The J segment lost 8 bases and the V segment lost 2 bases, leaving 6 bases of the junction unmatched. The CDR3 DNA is TGTGCCAGCAGTGACATCCTAGCGGGAGCAGATGAGCAGTTCTTC. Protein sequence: CASSDILAGADEQFF.

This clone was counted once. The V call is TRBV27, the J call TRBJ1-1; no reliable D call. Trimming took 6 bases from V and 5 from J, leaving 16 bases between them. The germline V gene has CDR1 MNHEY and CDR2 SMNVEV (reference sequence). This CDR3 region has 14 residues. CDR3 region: CASSLESGLTEAFF. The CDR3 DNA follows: TGTGCCAGCAGCTTAGAGTCCGGGCTTACTGAAGCTTTCTTT.

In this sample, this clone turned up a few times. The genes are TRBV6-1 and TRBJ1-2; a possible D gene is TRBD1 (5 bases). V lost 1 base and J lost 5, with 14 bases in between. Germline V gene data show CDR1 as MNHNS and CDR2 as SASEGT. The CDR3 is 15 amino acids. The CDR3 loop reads CASSEGAGRGYGYTF. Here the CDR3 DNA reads TGTGCCAGCAGTGAAGGCGCAGGGCGCGGGTATGGCTACACCTTC.

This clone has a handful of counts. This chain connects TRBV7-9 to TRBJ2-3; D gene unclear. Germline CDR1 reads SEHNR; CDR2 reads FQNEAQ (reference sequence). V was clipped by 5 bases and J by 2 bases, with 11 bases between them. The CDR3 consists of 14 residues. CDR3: CASSPDRSTDTQYF. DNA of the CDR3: TGTGCCAGCAGCCCGGACCGCTCCACAGATACGCAGTATTTT. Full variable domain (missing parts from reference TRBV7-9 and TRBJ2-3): DTGVSQNPRHKITKRGQNVTFRCDPISEHNRLYWYRQTLGQGPEFLTYFQNEAQLEKSRLLSDRFSAERPKGSFSTLEIQRTEQGDSAMYLCASSPDRSTDTQYFGPGTRLTVL.